Listed here are 10 T cell receptor beta chains from one sample, sequenced in a study of cytomegalovirus exposure and HLA in healthy donors (TCRdb year 2017). Library generation was performed with the immunoSEQ multiplex PCR assay. The multiplex PCR relied on a mix of 60 forward primers for TCR Vbeta segments and 13 reverse primers for TCR Jbeta segments. TCRdb limited this immuneACCESS table to in-frame rearrangements with V and J called. A share of clones is missing; checked studies link under half to unresolved V genes, and the rest is unexplained. The sample has approximately 150,000 clones on record, approximately 70% of them singletons. The ten largest make up roughly 2.5% of the sample. The sequenced sample was PBMCs. The receptors derive from a human donor in good health.

The chain recombines TRBV10-3 with TRBJ2-2; tentatively, D is TRBD2 (6 bases). The germline gives CDR1 ENHRY, CDR2 SYGVKD. This CDR3 is 14 amino acids long. V was clipped by 4 bases and J by 6 bases, with 12 bases between them. As DNA, the CDR3 is TGTGCCATCAGTGGAGGAGGAGGGCCCGGGGAGCTGTTTTTT. Protein sequence: CAISGGGGPGELFF.

The genes are TRBV30 and TRBJ1-3; D remains ambiguous. The CDR3 consists of 13 residues. Germline CDR1 is GTSNPN and CDR2 is SVGIG (reference sequence). Deletions cut 5 bases from V and 0 bases from J, with 8 bases between. The CDR3 nucleotides read TGTGCCTGGTCCGCGCTCTCTGGAAACACCATATATTTT. Its protein product is CAWSALSGNTIYF.

The DNA for the CDR3 is TGTGCTAGTGGACCTAGCGGGAATTCCTACGAGCAGTACTTC. Protein: CASGPSGNSYEQYF. V usage is TRBV12-5 and J usage is TRBJ2-7; 9 bases match TRBD2. The germline V gene encodes CDR1 LGHNT and CDR2 FRNRAP. The CDR3 runs to 14 residues. The ends lost 6 bases at V and 1 base at J; junction bases unmatched: 4.

This chain uses TRBV9 with TRBJ2-2; 11 bases match TRBD1. The CDR3 is 16 amino acids. The trim removed 4 bases at V and 6 bases at J, leaving 8 bases unmatched. CDR1 SGDLS and CDR2 YYNGEE come from the germline V gene. The CDR3 region is CASSSRDRGSPGELFF. The CDR3 region has the DNA TGTGCCAGCAGCTCCCGGGACAGGGGGAGTCCCGGGGAGCTGTTTTTT.

This clone came up once. The rearrangement uses TRBV19 and TRBJ2-7; 9 bases are shared with TRBD1. Germline V gives CDR1 LNHDA, CDR2 SQIVND (reference sequence). The V segment lost 6 bases and the J segment 2 bases; nucleotides outside the gene matches: 5. The CDR3 runs 14 residues. CDR3 residues: CASSPGQGTYEQYF. DNA of the CDR3: TGTGCCAGTAGCCCGGGACAGGGTACCTACGAGCAGTACTTC. Complete variable domain (other parts from reference TRBV19 and TRBJ2-7): DGGITQSPKYLFRKEGQNVTLSCEQNLNHDAMYWYRQDPGQGLRLIYYSQIVNDFQKGDIAEGYSVSREKKESFPLTVTSAQKNPTAFYLCASSPGQGTYEQYFGPGTRLTVT.

The genes are TRBV30 and TRBJ2-3; D possibly corresponds to TRBD1 (6 bases). Germline V CDR1 and CDR2: GTSNPN, SVGIG (reference sequence). CDR3 size: 14 residues. V dropped 1 base and J dropped 2 bases, with 10 bases sitting between them. CDR3 residues: CAWSGDTLTDTQYF. The DNA of the CDR3 is TGTGCCTGGAGTGGGGACACCCTCACAGATACGCAGTATTTT.

This clone has a handful of counts. J is TRBJ2-7 and V is TRBV2, with 7 bases aligning to TRBD1. V lost 5 bases and J lost 2; bases outside the gene matches: 6. Per germline, CDR1 SNHLY and CDR2 FYNNEI. The CDR3 consists of 14 residues. CDR3: CASSRQGHPYEQYF. The DNA of the CDR3 is TGTGCCAGCAGTCGACAGGGCCATCCCTACGAGCAGTACTTC.

This sequence joins TRBV5-1 and TRBJ2-2, with D perhaps TRBD1 (5 bases). Between the trimmed V and J ends, which lost 0 bases and 2 bases, there was a span of 11 bases. Germline V gene data show CDR1 as SGHRS and CDR2 as YFSETQ. The CDR3 has 16 residues. CDR3 DNA sequence: TGCGCCAGCAGCTTGGATCTCACAGGAAACACCGGGGAGCTGTTTTTT. It yields the protein CASSLDLTGNTGELFF.

This chain uses TRBV30 with TRBJ2-7; D possibly corresponds to TRBD1 (5 bases). Trimming took off 1 base at V and 4 bases at J, with 11 bases between the two ends. This CDR3 is built from 13 residues. CDR1 is GTSNPN and CDR2 is SVGIG in the germline V gene (reference sequence). CDR3 region: CAWSAGGAYEQYF. The CDR3 nucleotides are TGTGCCTGGAGTGCGGGTGGGGCGTACGAGCAGTACTTC.

The chain has TRBV7-3 and TRBJ2-5; 8 nucleotides align to TRBD2. Germline CDR1 SGHTA, CDR2 FQGTGA. The CDR3 runs to 15 residues. The ends lost 5 bases at V and 5 bases at J; junction bases unmatched: 10. In DNA, the CDR3 is TGTGCCAGCAGCCAAAAGCGGGGGCCGGGGGAGACCCAGTACTTC. Translated: CASSQKRGPGETQYF.